Each of the 15 T cell receptor beta chains below was sequenced from the same sample in a study of beta chain features in type 1 diabetes. Reverse transcription of all isolated RNA meant that expressed TCRB transcripts were sequenced. Sequencing used immunoSEQ multiplex PCR; TCRdb keeps in-frame clones, though not all of them. This sample has 150,000 to 160,000 clones, with roughly 10% found just once. Sequencing was performed on central memory CD4+ T cells from blood. These receptors all come from a young man in good health.

This clone showed up just a few times. The V call is TRBV5-6, the J call TRBJ2-3; no clear D gene. The CDR3 loop spans 15 amino acids. CDR1 SGHDT and CDR2 YYEEEE come from the germline V gene. The ends were cut back, 0 bases at V and 0 bases at J, with 8 bases in the middle. The CDR3 DNA is TGTGCCAGCAGCTTGGGCAGGTCTAGCACAGATACGCAGTATTTT. Translating gives CASSLGRSSTDTQYF.

V and J are TRBV9 and TRBJ2-3; D gene ambiguous. This CDR3 spans 12 amino acids. The V gene's germline CDR1 is SGDLS and CDR2 YYNGEE. Trimming left V 3 bases short and J 6 bases short, with 8 bases between. As DNA, the CDR3 is TGTGCCAGCAGCGCCTTTGCGGATACGCAGTATTTT. Translated, it gives CASSAFADTQYF.

In this sample, this clone turned up a few times. The chain combines TRBV7-9 with TRBJ2-3; D perhaps matches TRBD2 (6 bases). The V end lost 5 bases, the J end lost 2 bases, and 14 bases lay between the germline ends. CDR1 and CDR2 (germline): SEHNR, FQNEAQ (reference sequence). The CDR3 runs to 15 residues. DNA for the CDR3: TGTGCCAGCAGCCTCTCAGGAGGGTTCACAGATACGCAGTATTTT. Protein sequence: CASSLSGGFTDTQYF.

This clone was seen a few times. A clone one base away is much larger, so this may be a read error. The CDR3: CAWSGARLEQYF. CDR3 bases: TGTGCCTGGAGTGGGGCCCGACTCGAGCAGTACTTC. The chain links TRBV30 to TRBJ2-7; D is ambiguous. The CDR3 runs 12 residues. Deletions cut 1 base from V and 6 bases from J, with 10 bases between. Germline loops: CDR1 GTSNPN, CDR2 SVGIG (reference sequence). Together with reference TRBV30 and TRBJ2-7, the CDR3 gives the full variable domain: SQTIHQWPATLVQPVGSPLSLECTVEGTSNPNLYWYRQAAGRGLQLLFYSVGIGQISSEVPQNLSASRPQDRQFILSSKKLLLSDSGFYLCAWSGARLEQYFGPGTRLTVT.

This clone has just a few counts. This rearrangement joins TRBV29-1 to TRBJ2-6; D gene ambiguous. CDR1 SQVTM and CDR2 ANQGSEA come from the germline V gene. V lost 7 bases to trimming and J lost 2 bases, with 9 bases between them. The CDR3 sequence is 13 residues long. The DNA of the CDR3 is TGCAGCGGTGGTCCTCCTGGGGCCAACGTCCTGACTTTC. Its protein product is CSGGPPGANVLTF.

This clone was seen only a few times. This chain uses TRBV6-1 with TRBJ2-7; D is possibly TRBD1 or TRBD2 (5 bases each). This CDR3 is 15 amino acids long. Between the trimmed V and J ends, which lost 2 bases and 2 bases, there was a span of 13 bases. From germline, CDR1 is MNHNS and CDR2 SASEGT. CDR3 nucleotide sequence: TGTGCCAGCAGTGAAAGGTGGCAGGGAGCCTACGAGCAGTACTTC. It specifies CASSERWQGAYEQYF.

This chain links TRBV7-2 with TRBJ1-6; the D is unclear. Germline V gives CDR1 SGHTA, CDR2 FQGNSA. The CDR3 length is 13 residues. V lost 1 base and J lost 10, with 8 bases in between. The CDR3 DNA sequence: TGTGCCAGCAGCTTAGTCGACTTATCACCCCTCCACTTT. Protein: CASSLVDLSPLHF.

This clone was observed many times. This rearrangement joins TRBV9 to TRBJ2-2; no definite D call. Trimming took 7 bases from V and 7 from J, leaving 20 bases between them. CDR1 SGDLS and CDR2 YYNGEE come from the germline V gene. This CDR3 contains 15 residues. In DNA form, the CDR3 reads TGTGCCAGCTCGGAGACCCCCCGAGGTGGCGGGGAGCTGTTTTTT. Amino acid sequence: CASSETPRGGGELFF.

The chain employs TRBV9 and TRBJ2-1; 7 bases are shared with TRBD2. The trim removed 0 bases at V and 7 bases at J, leaving 4 bases unmatched. The V gene's germline CDR1 is SGDLS and CDR2 YYNGEE. This CDR3 region has 14 residues. CDR3 DNA sequence: TGTGCCAGCAGCGTAGAAGCGGGAAAGAATGAGCAGTTCTTC. It specifies CASSVEAGKNEQFF.

In DNA, the CDR3 is TGTGCCACCAGGGGGCACGAGACCCAGTACTTC. Its protein product is CATRGHETQYF. This rearrangement joins TRBV7-6 to TRBJ2-5; 8 nucleotides agree with TRBD1. This CDR3 region has 11 residues. Germline V gene lookup returns CDR1 SGHVS and CDR2 FNYEAQ. After removal of 10 bases from V and 5 bases from J, the junction contained 3 bases not matched to a gene.

The chain joins TRBV4-1 to TRBJ2-1, with 7 nucleotides matching TRBD1. CDR1 and CDR2 from the germline V gene are MGHRA and YSYEKL. Trimming at V came to 1 base and at J to 5 bases, leaving 8 bases not matched to a gene. This CDR3 comprises 16 residues. The CDR3: CASSQVARRGHNEQFF. The CDR3 coding sequence is TGCGCCAGCAGCCAAGTGGCCAGAAGGGGGCACAATGAGCAGTTCTTC.

The chain is built from TRBV7-2 and TRBJ2-3; no reliable D call. Trimming took 1 base from V and 6 from J, leaving 5 bases between them. Germline V gene lookup returns CDR1 SGHTA and CDR2 FQGNSA. This CDR3 comprises 12 residues. The CDR3 coding sequence is TGTGCCAGCAGCTTAGAAGGCGATACGCAGTATTTT. Its translation is CASSLEGDTQYF.

V gene TRBV5-1 combines with J gene TRBJ1-4, with D hard to call. The V end was cut by 0 bases, the J end by 4 bases, with 10 bases between. Germline V gene sequence: CDR1 SGHRS, CDR2 YFSETQ. This CDR3 region has 15 residues. Here the CDR3 DNA reads TGCGCCAGCAGCTTGGGCCGGGGAGGTAATGAAAAACTGTTTTTT. Its translation is CASSLGRGGNEKLFF.

This chain links TRBV29-1 with TRBJ1-3; D call uncertain. The CDR3 consists of 13 residues. V was pared by 7 bases and J by 4 bases, with 14 bases between. The germline V gene has CDR1 SQVTM and CDR2 ANQGSEA. This chain's CDR3 is CSAGPARGNTIYF. The CDR3 DNA is TGCAGCGCCGGACCGGCAAGAGGAAACACCATATATTTT. Together with reference TRBV29-1 and TRBJ1-3, the CDR3 gives the full variable domain: SAVISQKPSRDICQRGTSLTIQCQVDSQVTMMFWYRQQPGQSLTLIATANQGSEATYESGFVIDKFPISRPNLTFSTLTVSNMSPEDSSIYLCSAGPARGNTIYFGEGSWLTVV.

The rearrangement links TRBV28 to TRBJ1-2; 8 bases are shared with TRBD1. Looked up from germline, CDR1 is MDHEN and CDR2 is SYDVKM. V lost 6 bases to trimming and J lost 8 bases; unmatched junction nucleotides: 5. This CDR3 region has 12 residues. CDR3 sequence (DNA): TGTGCCAGCAGCCAGGGGGCATGGGGCTACACCTTC. Encoded protein: CASSQGAWGYTF.